The source of this TCR beta chain is a study of blood T cell repertoires in COVID-19. Study background: Specimens from acute and convalescent COVID-19 originated in the United States, Italy and Spain.

In Cohort 3, a recovered donor had either two negative PCRs, clearance, or symptom resolution. Germline V CDR1 and CDR2: SGHVS, FQNEAQ. The CDR3 runs to 14 residues. Trimming took 2 bases from V and 2 from J, leaving 7 bases between them. The method was immunoSEQ multiplex PCR; TCRdb's version includes in-frame clones alone and lacks a portion of them. The sample lists 200,000 to 250,000 clones, around 80% occurring once. This sequence was found in a man in his sixties who had recovered from COVID-19. The material sequenced was PBMCs or T cells enriched from blood (not recorded which). The genes are TRBV7-8 and TRBJ1-5; D uncertain. The CDR3 coding sequence is TGTGCCAGCAGCTTATTAGCAGGCAATCAGCCCCAGCATTTT. Protein product: CASSLLAGNQPQHF.